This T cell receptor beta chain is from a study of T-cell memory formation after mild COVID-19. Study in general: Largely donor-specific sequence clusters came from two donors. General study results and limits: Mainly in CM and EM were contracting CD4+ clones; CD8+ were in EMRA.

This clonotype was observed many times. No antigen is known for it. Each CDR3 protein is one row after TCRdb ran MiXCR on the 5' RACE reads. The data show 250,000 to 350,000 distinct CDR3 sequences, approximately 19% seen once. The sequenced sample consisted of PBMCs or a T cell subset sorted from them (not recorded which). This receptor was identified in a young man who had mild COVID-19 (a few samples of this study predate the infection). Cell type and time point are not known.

The CDR3 DNA reads as TGCGCCAGCAGCCAGTGGAGGGCCACTGAAGCTTTCTTT. Protein: CASSQWRATEAFF. V usage is TRBV4-3 and J usage is TRBJ1-1; no definite D call. Trimming shortened V by 3 bases and J by 4 bases, and 9 bases separated the two germline ends. The CDR3 extends over 13 amino acids. CDR1 LGHNA and CDR2 YSLEER come from the germline V gene.